The 26 T cell receptor beta chains below were found in one sample sequenced in a study of patients and donors after allogeneic stem cell transplantation. TCRdb passed the RT-PCR reads through MiXCR, listing each CDR3 protein once. The table shows about 40,000 distinct CDR3 sequences, with about 30% occurring only once. The sample was blood, either unsorted or a sorted T cell fraction (not recorded which). These receptors were collected from a human donor who was either an allogeneic HSCT recipient or a stem cell or donor lymphocyte infusion donor (not recorded which). It is not recorded whose cells these are; they may come from a transplant donor.

This clonotype was found many times. The rearrangement links TRBV9 to TRBJ1-6; the D is unclear. The CDR3 totals 14 residues. Between the trimmed V and J ends, which lost 4 bases and 6 bases, there was a span of 11 bases. Germline CDR1 reads SGDLS; CDR2 reads YYNGEE. DNA for the CDR3: TGTGCCAGCAGCCTTCAGACGGGTAATTCACCCCTCCACTTT. Translated: CASSLQTGNSPLHF.

This clonotype was counted ten times or more. This chain links TRBV4-3 with TRBJ1-2, with TRBD1 matching over 7 bases. Germline-derived CDR1 and CDR2 are LGHNA and YSLEER. This CDR3 has 14 amino acids. Germline trimming cut 3 bases from V and 5 bases from J; bases unmatched to any gene: 6. CDR3 DNA: TGCGCCAGCAGCCAGGACAGGCGCGATTATGGCTACACCTTC. Translation: CASSQDRRDYGYTF.

This chain uses TRBV12-3 or TRBV12-4 with TRBJ1-4, with 8 bases fitting TRBD1. The CDR3 extends over 15 amino acids. The V and J ends lost 6 bases and 2 bases, in that order; junction bases with no gene match: 5. This CDR3 reads CASSPGTGTNEKLFF. For the CDR3, the DNA is TGTGCCAGCAGCCCCGGGACAGGTACTAATGAAAAACTGTTTTTT.

The chain uses TRBV18 and TRBJ2-7; no clear D. Trimming left V 5 bases short and J 0 bases short, with 11 bases between. There are 14 residues in the CDR3. CDR1 is KGHSH and CDR2 is LQKENI in the germline V gene. The CDR3, as DNA: TGTGCCAGCTCAACGACGGCGAGCTCCTACGAGCAGTACTTC. The encoded protein is CASSTTASSYEQYF.

Regarding this clonotype: This CDR3 fails to terminate in the conserved phenylalanine or tryptophan, so it likely reflects a read error. No DNA is shown, since the ends of the CDR3 on it are uncertain; the CDR3 is the one TCRdb lists. The genes are TRBV12-3 or TRBV12-4 and TRBJ1-2; the DNA was not used to check the table's D call, TRBD1. The length of the CDR3 is 11 amino acids, counting both ends. The CDR3 sequence: CASSADRGQSV.

This chain uses TRBV4-3 with TRBJ2-7, with D unclear. The V end lost 4 bases, the J end lost 3 bases, and 10 bases lay between the germline ends. Germline loops: CDR1 LGHNA, CDR2 YSLEER. This CDR3 spans 13 amino acids. CDR3 region: CASSLRVDYEQYF. DNA of the CDR3: TGCGCCAGCAGCCTAAGGGTTGACTACGAGCAGTACTTC.

The V call is TRBV7-3, the J call TRBJ1-5, with 9 bases matching TRBD1. The CDR3 loop spans 16 amino acids. The germline gives CDR1 SGHTA, CDR2 FQGTGA. Germline trimming cut 4 bases from V and 8 bases from J; bases unmatched to any gene: 12. In nucleotides, the CDR3 is TGTGCCAGCAGCTGGGACAGGGAAATGCGGGTCGAGCCCCAGCATTTT. It translates to CASSWDREMRVEPQHF.

This clonotype was detected many times. This chain links TRBV4-2 with TRBJ1-2; D remains ambiguous. V dropped 0 bases and J dropped 0 bases, with 8 bases sitting between them. The CDR3 runs 15 residues. CDR1 and CDR2 (germline): LGHNA, YNFKEQ. The CDR3 here is CASSQERPSNYGYTF. The CDR3, as DNA: TGTGCCAGCAGCCAAGAGCGACCGTCTAACTATGGCTACACCTTC.

The chain links TRBV5-1 to TRBJ1-3; 11 nucleotides line up with TRBD1. The CDR3 extends over 18 amino acids. V shed 0 bases and J 4 bases; nucleotides not matched to a gene: 9. In germline, CDR1 is SGHRS, CDR2 YFSETQ. CDR3 sequence reads: CASSLGTGGRSAGNTIYF. In DNA form, the CDR3 reads TGCGCCAGCAGCTTGGGGACAGGGGGCAGATCCGCGGGAAACACCATATATTTT.

This clonotype was found a few times. This rearrangement joins TRBV5-1 to TRBJ1-3; D gene ambiguous. The CDR3 covers 14 residues. CDR1 is SGHRS, CDR2 YFSETQ, per germline. Trimming pared 4 bases from V and 4 bases from J, leaving 12 bases between. The CDR3 loop reads CASSLAGEGNTIYF. DNA for the CDR3: TGCGCCAGCAGCCTAGCGGGCGAGGGAAACACCATATATTTT. Looking up the rest from reference TRBV5-1 and TRBJ1-3 gives the full variable domain: KAGVTQTPRYLIKTRGQQVTLSCSPISGHRSVSWYQQTPGQGLQFLFEYFSETQRNKGNFPGRFSGRQFSNSRSEMNVSTLELGDSALYLCASSLAGEGNTIYFGEGSWLTVV.

In this sample, this clonotype turned up a few times. The V and J genes are TRBV18 and TRBJ1-1; 10 bases match TRBD1. J was trimmed by 11 bases and V by 3 bases; bases with no gene match: 15. The CDR3 is 16 amino acids. The germline V gene has CDR1 KGHSH and CDR2 LQKENI. DNA of the CDR3: TGTGCCAGCTCACCCCGGGACGACAGGGGGCGCGTTTTGGCTTTCTTT. This sequence encodes CASSPRDDRGRVLAFF.

The chain carries TRBV7-2 and TRBJ2-3; D might be TRBD2 (6 bases). The CDR3 covers 14 residues. Germline lookup yields CDR1 SGHTA and CDR2 FQGNSA. V shed 10 bases and J shed 0 bases, with 14 bases lying between them. The CDR3 region is CATLSGPSTDTQYF. CDR3 nucleotides: TGTGCCACCCTTAGCGGCCCTAGCACAGATACGCAGTATTTT.

This clonotype was observed at least ten times. V gene TRBV20-1 combines with J gene TRBJ1-5; TRBD1 might be the D (6 bases). V was shortened by 3 bases and J by 2 bases, with 17 bases between the two germline ends. The germline V gene has CDR1 DFQATT and CDR2 SNEGSKA (reference sequence). This CDR3 is built from 16 residues. The CDR3 bases are TGCAGTGCTAGCCGCCGGGCCGGACAGCGCAATCAGCCCCAGCATTTT. Translation: CSASRRAGQRNQPQHF.

This clonotype was observed a few times. The chain recombines TRBV7-2 with TRBJ1-1; 10 bases fit TRBD1. The CDR3 consists of 16 residues. Trimming took 5 bases from V and 4 from J; bases not matched to a gene: 10. In germline, CDR1 is SGHTA, CDR2 FQGNSA. The CDR3 here is CASSIDRGRMSTEAFF. The CDR3 DNA reads TGTGCCAGCAGCATCGACAGGGGGCGGATGAGCACTGAAGCTTTCTTT.

The genes are TRBV9 and TRBJ1-2, with TRBD1 identical over 7 bases. Germline CDR1 SGDLS, CDR2 YYNGEE. The CDR3 loop spans 14 amino acids. The ends lost 0 bases at V and 2 bases at J; junction bases unmatched: 1. The chain's CDR3 is CASSVVGQNYGYTF. In DNA, the CDR3 is TGTGCCAGCAGCGTAGTGGGACAGAACTATGGCTACACCTTC.

The sample holds many counts of this clonotype. J is TRBJ1-2 and V is TRBV5-1, with a weak D call TRBD1 (6 bases). CDR1 and CDR2 from the germline V gene are SGHRS and YFSETQ. Trimming left V 4 bases short and J 4 bases short, with 11 bases between. The CDR3 is 13 residues long. This chain's CDR3 is CASSLDRPYGYTF. The CDR3 coding sequence is TGCGCCAGCAGCCTCGACAGGCCCTATGGCTACACCTTC.

With regard to this clonotype: Compared with germline, one end of the junction differs, possibly owing to a read error. The chain is built from TRBV20-1 and TRBJ2-2, with D possibly matching TRBD1 (5 bases). Germline V gene data show CDR1 as DFQATT and CDR2 as SNEGSKA (reference sequence). The CDR3 length is 16 residues. This CDR3 is CSASGADKVNIGELFF. CDR3 in DNA: TGCAGTGCTAGTGGTGCGGACAAGGTGAACATCGGGGAGCTGTTTTTT.

The genes are TRBV4-2 and TRBJ2-2; 10 nucleotides line up with TRBD2. The germline gives CDR1 LGHNA, CDR2 YNFKEQ. V shed 7 bases, J shed 5 bases, and the junction held 10 bases outside the gene matches. The CDR3 runs to 16 residues. The CDR3 spells CASKGKAGGQTGELFF. The CDR3 DNA is TGTGCCAGCAAAGGAAAAGCGGGAGGGCAGACCGGGGAGCTGTTTTTT.

This clonotype was recorded many times. The gene calls are TRBV4-3 and TRBJ1-4; D possibly corresponds to TRBD1 (6 bases). V lost 4 bases, J lost 8 bases, and 14 bases lay in between. The CDR3 extends over 14 amino acids. Germline lookup yields CDR1 LGHNA and CDR2 YSLEER. The CDR3 sequence: CASSPRGGGEKLFF. CDR3 in DNA: TGCGCCAGCAGCCCCCGAGGGGGTGGGGAAAAACTGTTTTTT.

This clonotype was counted only a few times. The chain recombines TRBV12-3 or TRBV12-4 with TRBJ1-6, with 9 bases aligning to TRBD1. The V segment lost 2 bases and the J segment 8 bases; nucleotides outside the gene matches: 1. The CDR3 consists of 14 residues. DNA of the CDR3: TGTGCCAGCAGTTTATGGGACAGGGATTCACCCCTCCACTTT. This sequence encodes CASSLWDRDSPLHF.

This clonotype occurred a few times. The rearrangement joins TRBV5-1 to TRBJ1-5; 7 nucleotides line up with TRBD1. There are 14 residues in the CDR3. V lost 4 bases to trimming and J lost 6 bases; unmatched junction nucleotides: 7. Germline assignment: CDR1 SGHRS and CDR2 YFSETQ. The CDR3 DNA reads as TGCGCCAGCAGCGCCGGACAGGCGGGTCAGCCCCAGCATTTT. It translates to CASSAGQAGQPQHF. The entire variable domain, with the rest obtained from reference TRBV5-1 and TRBJ1-5, is as follows: KAGVTQTPRYLIKTRGQQVTLSCSPISGHRSVSWYQQTPGQGLQFLFEYFSETQRNKGNFPGRFSGRQFSNSRSEMNVSTLELGDSALYLCASSAGQAGQPQHFGDGTRLSIL.

This clonotype has more than one count but fewer than ten. The CDR3 bases are TGTGCCAGCAGTTCACGCCCGACACCTTCTAGCTCCTACGAGCAGTACTTC. Its protein is CASSSRPTPSSSYEQYF. This rearrangement joins TRBV6-6 to TRBJ2-7; no clear D gene. In germline, CDR1 is MNHNY, CDR2 SVGAGI (reference sequence). CDR3 size: 17 residues. Trimming removed 4 bases at V and 0 bases at J, with 19 bases between.

V is TRBV14 and J is TRBJ2-7, with 8 bases identical to TRBD2. Trimming removed 4 bases from V and 7 bases from J; junction bases left unmatched: 3. This CDR3 contains 12 residues. Germline CDR1 and CDR2: SGHDN and FVKESK. CDR3 residues: CASSRGLAEQYF. The CDR3 DNA is TGTGCCAGCAGCCGCGGACTAGCAGAGCAGTACTTC.

The chain recombines TRBV28 with TRBJ1-5; 12 bases map to TRBD1. V shed 5 bases, J shed 1 base, and the junction held 6 bases outside the gene matches. The CDR3 covers 17 residues. CDR1 and CDR2 from the germline V gene are MDHEN and SYDVKM. The CDR3, as DNA: TGTGCCAGCAGTCGGGACAGGGGGCTAAGGAGCAATCAGCCCCAGCATTTT. Encoded protein: CASSRDRGLRSNQPQHF. Full variable domain (rest looked up from reference TRBV28 and TRBJ1-5): DVKVTQSSRYLVKRTGEKVFLECVQDMDHENMFWYRQDPGLGLRLIYFSYDVKMKEKGDIPEGYSVSREKKERFSLILESASTNQTSMYLCASSRDRGLRSNQPQHFGDGTRLSIL.

This chain uses TRBV9 with TRBJ2-7; D is unclear. CDR1 is SGDLS and CDR2 is YYNGEE in the germline V gene. Trimming cost V 0 bases and J 7 bases, with 11 bases left between them. The CDR3 consists of 13 residues. Here the CDR3 DNA reads TGTGCCAGCAGCGTAGCAGGACCCGGGGAGCAGTACTTC. Residues: CASSVAGPGEQYF.

This clonotype has only a few counts. This sequence joins TRBV9 and TRBJ2-1; tentatively, D is TRBD2 (6 bases). This CDR3 is built from 14 residues. Germline lookup yields CDR1 SGDLS and CDR2 YYNGEE. Trimming cost V 0 bases and J 9 bases, with 13 bases left between them. For the CDR3, the DNA is TGTGCCAGCAGCGTAGAGGAGGGGCTCCCTGAGCAGTTCTTC. This gives the protein CASSVEEGLPEQFF.